A selection of T cell receptor beta chains follows, all from one sample in a study of T-cell reconstitution after alpha-beta-depleted transplantation in children. TCRdb redid the calling of the PCR reads with MiXCR, one entry per CDR3 protein. Of hundreds of thousands of distinct CDR3 sequences in the sample, 15% to 20% were seen once. Sequenced material: PBMCs, mostly from graft donor cells, taken 360 days after TCRalphabeta/CD19-depleted stem cell transplant. The receptors originated from a boy in the first two years of life who had a stem cell transplant for Wiskott-Aldrich syndrome, so the T cells may come from the graft donor. CDR3s include the opening cysteine and the closing phenylalanine or tryptophan. D genes are given only for firm matches. A row's size may be missing; if present it is once, few, many or a size class.

V gene: TRBV7-2
clone size: NA
J gene: TRBJ2-7
D gene: NA
CDR3 length: 14
CDR3 DNA: TGTGCCAGCAGCTTCCCTCGGTGGGGCTACGAGCAGTACTTC
CDR3 protein: CASSFPRWGYEQYF

V gene: TRBV20-1
clone size: NA
J gene: TRBJ2-7
D gene: TRBD2
CDR3 length: 13
CDR3 DNA: TGCAGTGCTAGAGATGGGGGGGATTACGAGCAGTACTTC
CDR3 protein: CSARDGGDYEQYF

V gene: TRBV9
clone size: once
J gene: TRBJ2-3
D gene: TRBD2
CDR3 length: 18
CDR3 DNA: TGTGCCAGCAGCTTGTACCCCTCTTTAGCGGGAGGTACAGATACGCAGTATTTT
CDR3 protein: CASSLYPSLAGGTDTQYF

V gene: TRBV18
clone size: few
J gene: TRBJ2-4
D gene: NA
CDR3 length: 12
CDR3 DNA: TGTGCCAGCTCATGGGACACAAACATTCAGTACTTC
CDR3 protein: CASSWDTNIQYF

V gene: TRBV20-1
clone size: few
J gene: TRBJ1-1
D gene: NA
CDR3 length: 14
CDR3 DNA: TGCAGTGCTAGTCTCACACGACGAAACACTGAAGCTTTCTTT
CDR3 protein: CSASLTRRNTEAFF

V gene: TRBV12-3/TRBV12-4
clone size: NA
J gene: TRBJ2-7
D gene: TRBD1
CDR3 length: 13
CDR3 DNA: TGTGCCAGCAGTGGTAGGACAGGGAAAGAGCAGTACTTC
CDR3 protein: CASSGRTGKEQYF

V gene: TRBV5-6
clone size: NA
J gene: TRBJ2-5
D gene: TRBD1
CDR3 length: 15
CDR3 DNA: TGTGCCAGCAGCCTATCCGGGACAGGGCATGAGACCCAGTACTTC
CDR3 protein: CASSLSGTGHETQYF

V gene: TRBV9
clone size: few
J gene: TRBJ2-7
D gene: TRBD2
CDR3 length: 15
CDR3 DNA: TGTGCCAGCAGCGCAAGCGGGGATTACTCCTACGAGCAGTACTTC
CDR3 protein: CASSASGDYSYEQYF

V gene: TRBV24-1
clone size: few
J gene: TRBJ2-6
D gene: NA
CDR3 length: 16
CDR3 DNA: TGTGCCACCAGTGACCCCCTTGGGTCTGGGGCCAACGTCCTGACTTTC
CDR3 protein: CATSDPLGSGANVLTF

V gene: TRBV28
clone size: NA
J gene: TRBJ2-4
D gene: NA
CDR3 length: 16
CDR3 DNA: TGTGCCAGCAGTTTATCCGCGACAGGAACCAAAAACATTCAGTACTTC
CDR3 protein: CASSLSATGTKNIQYF

V gene: TRBV12-3/TRBV12-4
clone size: few
J gene: TRBJ2-3
D gene: TRBD1
CDR3 length: 15
CDR3 DNA: TGTGCCAGCAGTTTTGACAGGGCCCGCACAGATACGCAGTATTTT
CDR3 protein: CASSFDRARTDTQYF

V gene: TRBV5-1
clone size: many
J gene: TRBJ2-7
D gene: TRBD1
CDR3 length: 14
CDR3 DNA: TGCGCCAGCAGCTTGGGGACAGGGTCAAGGGAGCAGTACTTC
CDR3 protein: CASSLGTGSREQYF

V gene: TRBV5-1
clone size: few
J gene: TRBJ2-7
D gene: NA
CDR3 length: 14
CDR3 DNA: TGCGCCAGCAGCTTGTGGGCTTTCTCCTACGAGCAGTACTTC
CDR3 protein: CASSLWAFSYEQYF

V gene: TRBV7-2
clone size: NA
J gene: TRBJ2-7
D gene: TRBD2
CDR3 length: 14
CDR3 DNA: TGTGCCAGCAGCTTACGGCGGGGGGGCGGCGAGCAGTACTTC
CDR3 protein: CASSLRRGGGEQYF

V gene: TRBV19
clone size: NA
J gene: TRBJ2-4
D gene: TRBD2
CDR3 length: 14
CDR3 DNA: TGTGCCAGTAGTACCGGACTAGCGCTACCCATTCAGTACTTC
CDR3 protein: CASSTGLALPIQYF